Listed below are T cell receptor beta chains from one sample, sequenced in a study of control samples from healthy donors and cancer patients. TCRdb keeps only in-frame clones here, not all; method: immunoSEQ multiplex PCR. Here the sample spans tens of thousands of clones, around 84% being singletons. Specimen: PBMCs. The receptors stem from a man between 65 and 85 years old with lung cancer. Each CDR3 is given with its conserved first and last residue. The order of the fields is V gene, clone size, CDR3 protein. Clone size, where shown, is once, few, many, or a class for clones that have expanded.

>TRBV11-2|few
CASSLERTRAF
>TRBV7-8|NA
CASSLGAGGINEQYF
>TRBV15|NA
CATSRDLAGGTDTQYF
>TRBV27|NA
CATPDKGELFF
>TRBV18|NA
CASSPDGPPSSPLHF
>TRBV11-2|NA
CASSPGTGLETQYF
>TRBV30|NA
CACWLAGAGGTGELFF
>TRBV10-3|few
CAISETGGAAYEQYF
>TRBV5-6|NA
CASSLGQRSETLFF
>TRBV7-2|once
CASSLLHQAGHHNEQFF
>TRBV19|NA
CASSAGQLFNEQFF
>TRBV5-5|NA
CASSLSLAGGTGELFF
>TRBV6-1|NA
CASSEFRGGYGYTF
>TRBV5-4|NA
CASSLRTSGAKNEQFF
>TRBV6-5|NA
CASNPGVLNTEAFF
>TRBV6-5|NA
CASSYTAGPYEQYF
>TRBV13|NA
CASSLLGRELFF
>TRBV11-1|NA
CASSWQGFEGAYEQFF
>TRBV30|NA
CAWRTGLGPQHF
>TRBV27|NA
CASTEGGRGNQPQHF